This T cell receptor beta chain originates from a study of cytomegalovirus exposure and HLA in healthy donors. The wider study: Early released data comprised approximately 85 million unique TCRs from HLA-typed donors.

Regarding this clone: Its antigen is unidentified.

The PCR had 60 Vbeta and 13 Jbeta primers. Only in-frame clones appear in the TCRdb table, and some are missing; sequencing was by immunoSEQ multiplex PCR. Here the sample spans around 140,000 clones, around 80% being singletons. Overall study results and limits: In all likelihood, a cluster of highly shared sequence variants was a sequencing artifact. Many donors carried some public TCRs, although rarity characterized most TCR sequences.

V dropped 0 bases and J dropped 10; count of bases not matched to a gene: 2. The length of the CDR3 is 11 residues. CDR1 and CDR2 from the germline V gene are SQVTM and ANQGSEA. This TCR was sampled from a female donor in good health and CMV-seropositive. The sequenced material came from PBMCs. The genes are TRBV29-1 and TRBJ1-2; 7 nucleotides match TRBD1. The CDR3 sequence: CSVEDGTDYTF. The CDR3 bases are TGCAGCGTTGAAGATGGGACAGACTACACCTTC.